The T cell receptor (beta chain) under discussion was sequenced for a study of blood T cell repertoires in COVID-19. Study summary: Researchers got acute and convalescent COVID-19 samples from the United States, Italy and Spain. T cells, B-cell-depleted T cells, or PBMCs supplied cDNA or gDNA.

This CDR3 comprises 17 residues. V shed 3 bases, J shed 3 bases, and the junction held 12 bases outside the gene matches. Germline CDR1 reads LGHDT; CDR2 reads YNNKEL (reference sequence). Per the original data handling: Researchers report that nucleated cell counts were estimated from reference gene primer amplification. Produced via immunoSEQ multiplex PCR; TCRdb's table is partial and in-frame only. V, J and clone size are those of that table, while D and trimming were read from the DNA. The sample comprises about 75,000 clones, about 74% of which are singletons, and roughly 2.6% rests with the top ten. This clone was seen once.

Specimen: peripheral blood. The V gene is TRBV3-1 (or the pseudogene TRBV3-2), the J gene TRBJ2-5; the match to TRBD2 covers 8 bases. This receptor was obtained from a human donor with acute or convalescent COVID-19. The donor label of this sample is uncertain. DNA for the CDR3: TGTGCCAGCAGCCACGGAGGAAGCGGGAGAACCAAAGAGACCCAGTACTTC. Translated, it gives CASSHGGSGRTKETQYF.